These 5 T cell receptor beta chains were sequenced from one sample in a study of blood T cell repertoires in COVID-19. Produced via immunoSEQ multiplex PCR; TCRdb's table is partial and in-frame only. The data hold approximately 67,000 clones, with roughly nine tenths observed a single time. Sequencing was done on a sample of peripheral blood. These receptors all come from a human donor in a cohort sampled during active COVID-19.

This chain links TRBV6-6 with TRBJ1-3; D perhaps matches TRBD1 (6 bases). This CDR3 has 15 amino acids. The V and J ends lost 5 bases and 0 bases respectively, with 11 bases between them. CDR1 MNHNY and CDR2 SVGAGI come from the germline V gene (reference sequence). The CDR3 protein is CASSRDISSGNTIYF. The CDR3 nucleotides read TGTGCCAGCAGTCGGGACATCAGCTCTGGAAACACCATATATTTT.

The rearrangement joins TRBV7-9 to TRBJ1-4; the match to TRBD1 covers 7 bases. The ends lost 10 bases at V and 8 bases at J; junction bases unmatched: 13. Germline V gives CDR1 SEHNR, CDR2 FQNEAQ (reference sequence). The CDR3 length is 14 residues. In DNA form, the CDR3 reads TGTGCCACCATACCAGACAGGGCTGGGGAAAAACTGTTTTTT. Amino acids: CATIPDRAGEKLFF.

V usage is TRBV12-3 or TRBV12-4 and J usage is TRBJ2-1; D is undetermined. Deletions cut 1 base from V and 3 bases from J, with 4 bases between. This CDR3 region has 13 residues. The CDR3 protein is CASSLDSYNEQFF. CDR3 DNA: TGTGCCAGCAGTTTAGACAGCTACAATGAGCAGTTCTTC.

This chain links TRBV29-1 with TRBJ1-1; D is uncertain. The germline V gene has CDR1 SQVTM and CDR2 ANQGSEA. The CDR3 has 13 residues. With 2 bases removed from V and 10 bases from J, the gap between germline ends came to 17 bases. The CDR3 is CSVEQVEGGLAFF. CDR3 bases: TGCAGCGTTGAACAGGTCGAGGGTGGGCTAGCTTTCTTT.

This CDR3 reads CASSLGETGNTIYF. The CDR3 region has the DNA TGCGCCAGCAGCTTAGGAGAAACTGGAAACACCATATATTTT. This chain joins TRBV5-1 and TRBJ1-3; unclear D gene. The length of the CDR3 is 14 residues. Germline V gives CDR1 SGHRS, CDR2 YFSETQ. V was cut by 2 bases and J by 2 bases, with 8 bases left in between.